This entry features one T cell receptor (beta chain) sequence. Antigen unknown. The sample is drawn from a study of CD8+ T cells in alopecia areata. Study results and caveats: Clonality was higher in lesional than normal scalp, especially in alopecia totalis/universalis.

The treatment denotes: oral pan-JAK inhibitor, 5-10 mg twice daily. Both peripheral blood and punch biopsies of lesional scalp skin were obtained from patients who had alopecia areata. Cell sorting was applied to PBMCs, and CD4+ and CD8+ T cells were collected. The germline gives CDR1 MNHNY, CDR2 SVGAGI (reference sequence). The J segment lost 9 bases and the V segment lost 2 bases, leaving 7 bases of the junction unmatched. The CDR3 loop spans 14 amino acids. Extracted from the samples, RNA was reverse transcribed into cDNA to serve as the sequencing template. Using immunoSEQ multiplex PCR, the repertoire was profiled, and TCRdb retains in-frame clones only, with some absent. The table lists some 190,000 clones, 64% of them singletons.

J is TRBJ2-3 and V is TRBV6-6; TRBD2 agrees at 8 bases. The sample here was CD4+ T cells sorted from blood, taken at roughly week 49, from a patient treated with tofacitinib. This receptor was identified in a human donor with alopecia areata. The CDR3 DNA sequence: TGTGCCAGCAGTTACGAGGTAGCGGGGCACACGCAGTATTTT. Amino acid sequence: CASSYEVAGHTQYF.